Below, 23 T cell receptor beta chains from the same sample are listed, as sequenced in a study of CD8+CD57+ T cells in acquired aplastic anemia. Using genomic DNA as the template, TCR beta VDJ and CDR3 profiling was carried out. TCRdb passed the reads through MiXCR, listing each CDR3 protein once. The table records some 160,000 distinct CDR3 sequences, more than 45% of them present only once. Whoever was chosen for sequencing had shown CD8+CD57+ cell expansion by flow cytometry. The sample comprised sorted CD4+, CD8+, or CD8+CD57+ T cells (not recorded which) from PBMCs. The receptors derive from a human donor with aplastic anemia.

The rearrangement joins TRBV7-9 to TRBJ2-3; 13 bases match TRBD2. CDR3 length: 13 amino acids. With 10 bases clipped from V and 6 bases from J, the junction kept 4 bases outside the gene matches. Germline V gives CDR1 SEHNR, CDR2 FQNEAQ (reference sequence). The CDR3 reads CATRLAGGDTQYF. DNA of the CDR3: TGTGCCACTCGACTAGCGGGGGGCGATACGCAGTATTTT.

The chain combines TRBV10-3 with TRBJ2-5; perhaps TRBD2 as D (7 bases). Trimming stripped 6 bases from V and 1 base from J, with 12 bases between. The V gene's germline CDR1 is ENHRY and CDR2 SYGVKD. This CDR3 spans 14 amino acids. The CDR3 DNA sequence: TGTGCCATCAGCGCCCGGGGGGCCCAAGAGACCCAGTACTTC. Its translation is CAISARGAQETQYF.

The chain employs TRBV19 and TRBJ2-5, with 14 bases identical to TRBD2. CDR3 length: 15 residues. CDR1 and CDR2 from the germline V gene are LNHDA and SQIVND (reference sequence). V lost 11 bases, J lost 4 bases, and 9 bases stayed unmatched. The CDR3 DNA reads as TGTGCCGCCGGAAGACTAGCGGGAGGGTTAGAGACCCAGTACTTC. Amino acids: CAAGRLAGGLETQYF.

V usage is TRBV25-1 and J usage is TRBJ1-5; no reliable D call. Trimming took 8 bases from V and 4 from J, leaving 12 bases between them. Per germline, CDR1 MGHDK and CDR2 SYGVNS. The CDR3 extends over 13 amino acids. CDR3 sequence (DNA): TGTGCCAGCTCCAGCGACGGAAATCAGCCCCAGCATTTT. As protein: CASSSDGNQPQHF.

In its sample, this clonotype was seen many times. The chain has TRBV19 and TRBJ2-7; D gene ambiguous. The length of the CDR3 is 14 residues. Germline V lookup: CDR1 LNHDA, CDR2 SQIVND (reference sequence). Deletions cut 3 bases from V and 6 bases from J, with 15 bases between. CDR3 nucleotides: TGTGCCAGTAGTATCAACATCCCGAGAGGCGAGCAGTACTTC. Protein product: CASSINIPRGEQYF.

The V and J genes are TRBV11-2 and TRBJ2-3; 8 positions agree with TRBD1. Germline V gene lookup returns CDR1 SGHAT and CDR2 FQNNGV. This CDR3 is 15 amino acids long. V was clipped by 4 bases and J by 6 bases; unmatched bases: 9. This CDR3 is CASSWGQGATDTQYF. Here the CDR3 DNA reads TGTGCCAGCAGCTGGGGCCAGGGGGCGACGGATACGCAGTATTTT.

This chain uses TRBV11-1 with TRBJ1-5; D gene unclear. Trimming shortened V by 4 bases and J by 5 bases, and 9 bases separated the two germline ends. Germline V gene data show CDR1 as SGHAT and CDR2 as FQDESV (reference sequence). The CDR3 loop spans 13 amino acids. For the CDR3, the DNA is TGTGCCAGCAGCTCCTCCCCTGATCAGCCCCAGCATTTT. This encodes CASSSSPDQPQHF. Looking up the rest from reference TRBV11-1 and TRBJ1-5 gives the full variable domain: EAEVAQSPRYKITEKSQAVAFWCDPISGHATLYWYRQILGQGPELLVQFQDESVVDDSQLPKDRFSAERLKGVDSTLKIQPAELGDSAMYLCASSSSPDQPQHFGDGTRLSIL.

This clonotype was seen once. The V call is TRBV9, the J call TRBJ2-2; 12 bases fit TRBD1. J was trimmed by 4 bases and V by 2 bases; bases with no gene match: 6. Germline CDR1 reads SGDLS; CDR2 reads YYNGEE. The length of the CDR3 is 17 residues. CDR3 nucleotides: TGTGCCAGCAGCGTCACCGGGACAGGGGGCTTCACCGGGGAGCTGTTTTTT. Protein product: CASSVTGTGGFTGELFF.

The chain recombines TRBV10-3 with TRBJ1-1, with TRBD1 matching over 7 bases. The CDR3 loop spans 13 amino acids. In germline, CDR1 is ENHRY, CDR2 SYGVKD. Losses at the gene ends were 6 bases for V and 7 bases for J; bases not matched to a gene: 8. The CDR3 region is CAIRPPGTVEAFF. CDR3 sequence (DNA): TGTGCCATCAGGCCCCCAGGGACAGTTGAAGCTTTCTTT.

This clonotype appeared many times. The CDR3 DNA follows: TGTGCCAGCAGCCCGCAGTTTTACTCGACTGAAGCTTTCTTT. This translates into CASSPQFYSTEAFF. V and J are TRBV14 and TRBJ1-1; no reliable D call. The CDR3 contains 14 residues. The germline V gene encodes CDR1 SGHDN and CDR2 FVKESK. Trimming removed 4 bases from V and 5 bases from J, with 14 bases in between.

CDR3 bases: TGCAGCATCCTGGAAGGCTACACCTTC. Translated, it gives CSILEGYTF. This chain uses TRBV29-1 with TRBJ1-2; D remains ambiguous. Trimming left V 8 bases short and J 8 bases short, with 9 bases between. This CDR3 comprises 9 residues. Germline V lookup: CDR1 SQVTM, CDR2 ANQGSEA.

The V call is TRBV20-1, the J call TRBJ2-7; D is uncertain. Germline lookup yields CDR1 DFQATT and CDR2 SNEGSKA (reference sequence). Deletions cut 4 bases from V and 6 bases from J, with 10 bases between. CDR3 size: 11 residues. The CDR3: CSATYNREQYF. CDR3 nucleotides: TGCAGTGCTACTTATAATCGCGAGCAGTACTTC.

This clonotype was observed a few times. V is TRBV3-1 and J is TRBJ2-3; the match to TRBD2 covers 10 bases. The CDR3 contains 16 residues. Per the germline V gene, CDR1 is LGHDT and CDR2 is YNNKEL (reference sequence). Unmatched junction bases numbered 6, after V lost 0 bases and J lost 6 bases. The CDR3 coding sequence is TGTGCCAGCAGCCAAGACCCAGCGGGAGGGGTGGATACGCAGTATTTT. Protein: CASSQDPAGGVDTQYF.

The rearrangement links TRBV19 to TRBJ1-1; no clear D. This CDR3 comprises 13 residues. Germline V gives CDR1 LNHDA, CDR2 SQIVND (reference sequence). The V gene lost 1 base and the J gene lost 1 base, with 4 bases spanning the gap. The CDR3 region has the DNA TGTGCCAGTAGTATAGTCACGAACACTGAAGCTTTCTTT. This encodes CASSIVTNTEAFF.

There are many counts of this clonotype. V gene TRBV5-4 combines with J gene TRBJ2-5; perhaps TRBD1 as D (6 bases). Germline lookup yields CDR1 SGHNT and CDR2 YYREEE (reference sequence). The CDR3 is 14 residues long. The germline V and J ends were trimmed by 3 bases and 4 bases, with 13 bases remaining between them. The CDR3 DNA reads TGTGCCAGCAGCTACCGGACAGCGAGAGAGACCCAGTACTTC. It codes for CASSYRTARETQYF.

This clonotype was found many times. This sequence joins TRBV29-1 and TRBJ2-1, with D possibly called TRBD1 or TRBD2 (5 bases each). Trimming shortened V by 5 bases and J by 7 bases, and 15 bases separated the two germline ends. The CDR3 covers 13 residues. Germline CDR1 SQVTM, CDR2 ANQGSEA. As DNA, the CDR3 is TGCAGCGTTTCAGAGGGGACGTTTAATGAGCAGTTCTTC. Residues: CSVSEGTFNEQFF.

The chain is built from TRBV19 and TRBJ1-1; 8 bases match TRBD1. CDR1 is LNHDA and CDR2 is SQIVND in the germline V gene (reference sequence). J was trimmed by 3 bases and V by 4 bases; bases with no gene match: 4. The CDR3 covers 14 residues. CDR3 DNA: TGTGCCAGTAGTAGGACAGGGATGGACACTGAAGCTTTCTTT. Its translation is CASSRTGMDTEAFF.

The chain has TRBV19 and TRBJ1-2, with a tentative D call TRBD1 (5 bases). Germline-derived CDR1 and CDR2 are LNHDA and SQIVND (reference sequence). The CDR3 is 11 amino acids. The CDR3 nucleotides are TGTGCTACTGACAGTAACTATGGCTACACCTTC. It encodes CATDSNYGYTF.

In its sample, this clonotype was seen a few times. The rearrangement uses TRBV10-2 and TRBJ2-5; 8 positions agree with TRBD1. The CDR3 spans 15 residues. The germline V gene has CDR1 WSHSY and CDR2 SAAADI. The V segment lost 7 bases and the J segment 5 bases; nucleotides outside the gene matches: 12. In DNA, the CDR3 is TGCGCCAGCAACAGGGGGTCCGGCAAGTGGGAGACCCAGTACTTC. It is translated as CASNRGSGKWETQYF.

The chain has TRBV20-1 and TRBJ1-1; 9 bases fit TRBD1. V lost 3 bases, J lost 0 bases, and 8 bases stayed unmatched. CDR3 length: 16 amino acids. The germline gives CDR1 DFQATT, CDR2 SNEGSKA (reference sequence). The CDR3 DNA follows: TGCAGTGCTAGGGCAAACAGGGGGCGCATGAACACTGAAGCTTTCTTT. Its protein is CSARANRGRMNTEAFF.

The V and J genes are TRBV4-2 and TRBJ1-2, with D perhaps matching TRBD1 (5 bases). Trimming cost V 0 bases and J 0 bases, with 11 bases left between them. The germline CDR1 and CDR2 sequences are LGHNA and YNFKEQ. CDR3 size: 16 residues. The CDR3 DNA sequence: TGTGCCAGCAGCCAAGAGATTGGGGGGGCTAACTATGGCTACACCTTC. Residues: CASSQEIGGANYGYTF.

This rearrangement joins TRBV24-1 to TRBJ2-3, with a weak D call TRBD1 (6 bases). Per the germline V gene, CDR1 is KGHDR and CDR2 is SFDVKD. V was pared by 6 bases and J by 4 bases, with 10 bases between. The length of the CDR3 is 13 residues. CDR3 region: CATSSTGSDTQYF. The CDR3 DNA is TGTGCCACCAGTTCCACAGGGTCAGATACGCAGTATTTT.

In the case of this clonotype: Given a much more abundant clone one base away, this may be a read error. The conserved closing phenylalanine or tryptophan is absent in this CDR3, likely reflecting a read error. This chain joins TRBV20-1 and TRBJ2-1; 8 positions match TRBD2. Per the germline V gene, CDR1 is DFQATT and CDR2 is SNEGSKA (reference sequence). J was trimmed by 10 bases and V by 3 bases; bases with no gene match: 11. This CDR3 has 14 residues. CDR3 nucleotides: TGCAGTGCTAGCGGGGGACTAGATTACGGCGAGCAGTTCCTC. Protein product: CSASGGLDYGEQFL.